This TCR beta chain was identified in a study of human T cells and chemical hapten exposure. Background on the study: Sensitization was performed using 2% DPC on an approximately 2 cm by approximately 2 cm upper inner arm skin site. Among samples, TCR yields varied mainly because of small differences in pooled library volume.

This clonotype was detected many times. The time point here: patch test 3, about 24 weeks after DPC sensitization. Treatment indicated: therapeutic diphenylcyclopropenone sensitization with weekly scalp DPC. Non-pregnant alopecia patients aged 18 to 70, suitable for DPC therapy. A single record per CDR3 protein comes from TCRdb applying MiXCR to the RACE reads. The sample contains fewer than 80,000 distinct CDR3 sequences, approximately 10% of which appear only once. The sequence was collected from a woman in her thirties with alopecia areata. Some clones in this sample may be carry-over from other donors' samples. The sample in question was whole blood, obtained in connection with sensitization to the hapten diphenylcyclopropenone (DPC).

The CDR3 DNA sequence: TGTGCCAGCAGTTACTCCGCCGCCGTTCAGTTGCGGGGGGGCCTAGACCAAGAGACCCAGTACTTC. Its translation is CASSYSAAVQLRGGLDQETQYF. The V gene is TRBV6-2 or TRBV6-3, the J gene TRBJ2-5; 9 positions agree with TRBD2. CDR1 MNHEY and CDR2 SVGEGT come from the germline V gene. V was clipped by 0 bases and J by 0 bases; unmatched bases: 20. This CDR3 spans 22 amino acids.